This T cell receptor (beta chain) was profiled in a study of cytomegalovirus exposure and HLA in healthy donors. Study-wide results and limits: A few V segments could not be told apart, such as TRBV6-2 and TRBV6-3, and were left out. Apart from CMV serostatus, no immune exposure information was available.

A multiplex PCR was run with 60 Vbeta primers and 13 Jbeta primers. The method was immunoSEQ multiplex PCR; TCRdb's version includes in-frame clones alone and lacks a portion of them. The sample records about 140,000 clones, about 80% being singletons. This CDR3 spans 15 amino acids. The V gene end was trimmed by 2 bases and the J gene end by 4 bases; junction bases not matched to a gene: 3. CDR1 and CDR2 from the germline V gene are SGHRS and YFSETQ. This clone was seen a single time. Its antigen is undetermined. The specimen was PBMCs. The origin of this receptor is a man aged 35 to 55 in good health and CMV-seropositive. This chain connects TRBV5-1 to TRBJ2-1, with 10 bases lining up with TRBD2. This CDR3 is CASSFPSGGYNEQFF. The DNA of the CDR3 is TGCGCCAGCAGCTTCCCTAGCGGGGGTTACAATGAGCAGTTCTTC.